Shown below are 13 T cell receptor beta chains from a single sample sequenced in a study of Ad26.COV2.S vaccination and SARS-CoV-2 variants (dated by TCRdb to the early 2020s). Libraries were constructed by the immunoSEQ multiplex PCR assay. TCRdb's version of the immuneACCESS table is confined to in-frame rearrangements and falls short of the full clone set. An unresolved V gene accounts for under half of the shortfall where checked; the remainder is of unknown origin. In all, the sample holds 380,000 or so clones, and roughly 85% of those were seen once. Around 7% of the sample is held by the ten biggest clonotypes. This specimen's treatment or condition label, interpreted: about 20 received Ad26.COV2.S at low or high dose, single or two shots; roughly five received placebo; per-sample allocation not given. For vaccine and placebo recipients, the sequenced repertoires came from samples collected on day 63 after the first injection.

This sample comprised peripheral blood, obtained in a trial of Ad26.COV2.S vaccine versus placebo. The receptors derive from a person between 18 and 60 years old who received the Ad26.COV2.S COVID-19 vaccine or a placebo.

J is TRBJ2-5 and V is TRBV19; the D gene is possibly TRBD2 (8 bases). Germline V lookup: CDR1 LNHDA, CDR2 SQIVND (reference sequence). Trimming shortened V by 6 bases and J by 1 base, and 18 bases separated the two germline ends. The CDR3 contains 16 residues. The CDR3 loop reads CASSPGRGRVQETQYF. The CDR3 DNA is TGTGCCAGTAGCCCCGGGAGGGGGCGCGTCCAAGAGACCCAGTACTTC.

V is TRBV15 and J is TRBJ2-5; 10 bases are a match to TRBD2. The CDR3 consists of 15 residues. The junction had 10 bases not matched to a gene; V was cut back by 7 bases and J by 5 bases. The germline gives CDR1 LNHNV, CDR2 YYDKDF (reference sequence). The CDR3, as DNA: TGTGCCACCATCAAGGGAGCGGGGGGGAAGGAGACCCAGTACTTC. Its translation is CATIKGAGGKETQYF.

This sequence joins TRBV7-9 and TRBJ2-7; no firm D call. CDR3 size: 13 residues. V lost 5 bases to trimming and J lost 4 bases, with 12 bases between them. Germline values: CDR1 SEHNR, CDR2 FQNEAQ (reference sequence). CDR3 DNA: TGTGCCAGCAGCCCTGACGAGGAGTACGAGCAGTACTTC. It encodes CASSPDEEYEQYF. Together with reference TRBV7-9 and TRBJ2-7, the CDR3 gives the full variable domain: DTGVSQNPRHKITKRGQNVTFRCDPISEHNRLYWYRQTLGQGPEFLTYFQNEAQLEKSRLLSDRFSAERPKGSFSTLEIQRTEQGDSAMYLCASSPDEEYEQYFGPGTRLTVT.

The V call is TRBV19, the J call TRBJ2-4, with D possibly TRBD2 on 5 matching bases. Germline V CDR1 and CDR2: LNHDA, SQIVND (reference sequence). Trimming pared 7 bases from V and 0 bases from J, leaving 7 bases between. CDR3 length: 13 residues. The CDR3 loop is CASTRGAKNIQYF. CDR3 sequence (DNA): TGTGCCAGTACCCGGGGAGCCAAAAACATTCAGTACTTC. Using reference TRBV19 and TRBJ2-4 for the parts outside the CDR3, the full variable domain is DGGITQSPKYLFRKEGQNVTLSCEQNLNHDAMYWYRQDPGQGLRLIYYSQIVNDFQKGDIAEGYSVSREKKESFPLTVTSAQKNPTAFYLCASTRGAKNIQYFGAGTRLSVL.

The J gene is TRBJ1-2, the V gene TRBV3-1 (or the pseudogene TRBV3-2), with 7 positions matching TRBD1. Germline assignment: CDR1 LGHDT and CDR2 YNNKEL (reference sequence). The CDR3 extends over 15 amino acids. Trimming cost V 3 bases and J 2 bases; bases outside gene matches: 6. The chain's CDR3 is CASSQAWDSNYGYTF. The CDR3 nucleotides read TGTGCCAGCAGCCAGGCCTGGGACAGCAACTATGGCTACACCTTC.

The chain is built from TRBV18 and TRBJ1-1; no definite D call. Trimming removed 6 bases from V and 1 base from J, with 9 bases in between. Germline values: CDR1 KGHSH, CDR2 LQKENI. There are 13 residues in the CDR3. The CDR3 DNA sequence: TGTGCCAGCTCGCCCGATTCGAACACTGAAGCTTTCTTT. This gives the protein CASSPDSNTEAFF.

This chain joins TRBV5-1 and TRBJ1-1, with D tentatively TRBD1 (5 bases). CDR3 size: 16 residues. Germline CDR1 SGHRS, CDR2 YFSETQ. V lost 3 bases and J lost 2, with 17 bases in between. The CDR3 protein is CASSSLPGLGNTEAFF. CDR3 bases: TGCGCCAGCAGCTCCTTACCGGGACTGGGAAACACTGAAGCTTTCTTT.

This clone showed up just once. The J gene is TRBJ1-1, the V gene TRBV4-1, with D tentatively TRBD1 (5 bases). The CDR3 runs 15 residues. Germline V lookup: CDR1 MGHRA, CDR2 YSYEKL. Trimming cost V 0 bases and J 3 bases, with 11 bases left between them. The CDR3 is CASSQEWGGYTEAFF. The CDR3 DNA reads as TGCGCCAGCAGCCAAGAGTGGGGGGGGTACACTGAAGCTTTCTTT.

The V gene is TRBV19, the J gene TRBJ1-5; D might be TRBD1 (6 bases). V was cut by 1 base and J by 2 bases, with 9 bases left in between. The CDR3 contains 15 residues. CDR1 and CDR2 (germline): LNHDA, SQIVND (reference sequence). In DNA form, the CDR3 reads TGTGCCAGTAGTATAGCCCGACAGGGCAATCAGCCCCAGCATTTT. This sequence encodes CASSIARQGNQPQHF.

This clone has just a few counts. The rearrangement joins TRBV7-9 to TRBJ2-3; 7 bases are a match to TRBD1. This CDR3 contains 15 residues. Germline V gene data show CDR1 as SEHNR and CDR2 as FQNEAQ (reference sequence). V trimming: 2 bases; J trimming: 0 bases; junction bases outside the gene matches: 2. In DNA, the CDR3 is TGTGCCAGCAGCTTAACAGGGGTGAGCACAGATACGCAGTATTTT. Its translation is CASSLTGVSTDTQYF. The entire variable domain, with the rest obtained from reference TRBV7-9 and TRBJ2-3, is as follows: DTGVSQNPRHKITKRGQNVTFRCDPISEHNRLYWYRQTLGQGPEFLTYFQNEAQLEKSRLLSDRFSAERPKGSFSTLEIQRTEQGDSAMYLCASSLTGVSTDTQYFGPGTRLTVL.

J is TRBJ1-4 and V is TRBV3-1 (or the pseudogene TRBV3-2); D perhaps matches TRBD1 (6 bases). The length of the CDR3 is 11 residues. Germline-derived CDR1 and CDR2 are LGHDT and YNNKEL (reference sequence). Between the trimmed V and J ends, which lost 2 bases and 14 bases, there was a span of 9 bases. CDR3 loop: CASSQSGALFF. As DNA, the CDR3 is TGTGCCAGCAGCCAATCAGGGGCCCTGTTTTTT.

This chain uses TRBV2 with TRBJ1-1; D gene ambiguous. V was shortened by 4 bases and J by 0 bases, with 9 bases between the two germline ends. CDR1 and CDR2 (germline): SNHLY, FYNNEI. This CDR3 is 14 amino acids long. The CDR3 loop reads CASSVLIVNTEAFF. In DNA, the CDR3 is TGTGCCAGCAGTGTATTGATAGTGAACACTGAAGCTTTCTTT. Complete variable domain (other parts from reference TRBV2 and TRBJ1-1): EPEVTQTPSHQVTQMGQEVILRCVPISNHLYFYWYRQILGQKVEFLVSFYNNEISEKSEIFDDQFSVERPDGSNFTLKIRSTKLEDSAMYFCASSVLIVNTEAFFGQGTRLTVV.

This clone appeared once. CDR3: CASTPRAGLINIQYF. The CDR3 DNA reads as TGTGCCAGCACGCCCCGGGCAGGGTTGATTAACATTCAGTACTTC. The rearrangement uses TRBV11-3 and TRBJ2-4, with TRBD1 as a possible D gene (5 bases). The CDR3 has 15 residues. V gave up 7 bases and J gave up 7 bases, with 20 bases separating them. Germline V lookup: CDR1 SGHNT, CDR2 YENEEA.